This T cell receptor (beta chain) was captured in a study of T cell responses to AZD1222 COVID-19 vaccine. At the level of the study: Second doses that came at about 4 or about 12 weeks were put together.

Clones were sequenced by immunoSEQ multiplex PCR, and TCRdb holds only the in-frame ones, with some missing. The sample has 150,000 or so clones; 85% to 95% are singletons. General study results and limits: Within unmutated variant regions lay the reported targets of nearly half of spike-specific TCRs. With dominance at 160-218 and 743-854, vaccine-associated CD4 TCRs spanned spike.

Regarding this clone: Its antigen is not identified.

The CDR3 extends over 14 amino acids. CDR1 is MNHEY, CDR2 SMNVEV, per germline (reference sequence). With 5 bases removed from V and 0 bases from J, the gap between germline ends came to 10 bases. The sequenced sample was peripheral blood, obtained on day 0 of AZD1222 vaccination. The chain recombines TRBV27 with TRBJ1-2; the D gene is possibly TRBD1 (5 bases). The receptor was isolated from an adult in good health. The CDR3 region is CASSTPGSNYGYTF. The CDR3 bases are TGTGCCAGCAGTACACCAGGGTCTAACTATGGCTACACCTTC.